This T cell receptor beta chain emerged from a study of CD8+CD57+ T cells in acquired aplastic anemia. Study background: The study obtained an average of 3.2 ug of DNA from sorted CD4+ and CD8+ cells. Sequencing produced an average of roughly 11 million reads per healthy donor for CD4+ cells. Regarding the study as a whole: Researchers report that some 31 CD8+ CDR3 sequences appeared in both patients and controls.

There are 11 residues in the CDR3. The germline CDR1 and CDR2 sequences are SNHLY and FYNNEI. As for this clonotype: The antigen is unknown. An end of the junction does not agree with germline; a read error may underlie this.

Genomic DNA, the template, was used for profiling of the TCR beta VDJ and CDR3. TCRdb used MiXCR to reprocess the reads, holding one entry per CDR3 protein. The repertoire consists of 400,000 to 450,000 distinct CDR3 sequences, with 55% to 75% occurring once and the leading ten covering under 4.5%. This rearrangement joins TRBV2 to TRBJ1-4; D unresolved. This receptor was identified in a human donor in good health, serving as a control. Sequences were obtained from sorted CD4+, CD8+, or CD8+CD57+ T cells (not recorded which) from PBMCs. In nucleotides, the CDR3 is TGTGCCAGCACCGGACGTGAGAACCCTGTTTTT. It yields the protein CASTGRENPVF.